This is a list of T cell receptor beta chains from one sample in a study of T cell repertoires in cytomegalovirus infection. Each CDR3 protein is one row after TCRdb ran MiXCR on the reads. Of roughly 180,000 distinct CDR3 sequences in the sample, 28% were seen once. Material: PBMCs. The receptors were sampled from a human donor in good health (CMV status not recorded). Some clones in this sample may be carry-over from other donors' samples. CDR3s include the opening cysteine and the closing phenylalanine or tryptophan. Fields, in order: V gene, clone size, D gene, J gene, CDR3 DNA, CDR3 protein. A D gene is named only where the DNA matches it firmly. Expanded clones get a size class; other rows say once, few or many, or leave the size out.

V gene: TRBV7-7
clone size: few
D gene: -
J gene: TRBJ2-1
CDR3 DNA: TGTGCTAGCAGCTTAGGGGCTCAGGAGGGACAGGAGCAGTTCTTC
CDR3 protein: CASSLGAQEGQEQFF

V gene: TRBV4-3
clone size: -
D gene: TRBD1
J gene: TRBJ1-1
CDR3 DNA: TGCGCCAGCAGCCAAGGCCTTCACAGGGGGTTAAGCACTGAAGCTTTCTTT
CDR3 protein: CASSQGLHRGLSTEAFF

V gene: TRBV7-6
clone size: many
D gene: TRBD1
J gene: TRBJ2-5
CDR3 DNA: TGTGCCAGCAGCTATCAGGGGGCGCCCGGGGAGACCCAGTACTTC
CDR3 protein: CASSYQGAPGETQYF

V gene: TRBV29-1
clone size: -
D gene: TRBD1
J gene: TRBJ1-1
CDR3 DNA: TGCAGCGTTAGGTACAGGGGGGACACTGAAGCTTTCTTT
CDR3 protein: CSVRYRGDTEAFF

V gene: TRBV29-1
clone size: -
D gene: -
J gene: TRBJ1-2
CDR3 DNA: TGCAGCGTTCCACTAACTACGACAGAGGGAGACTATGGCTACACCTTC
CDR3 protein: CSVPLTTTEGDYGYTF

V gene: TRBV6-2/TRBV6-3
clone size: many
D gene: -
J gene: TRBJ2-3
CDR3 DNA: TGTGCCAGCAGTCCCGGAGAGTTTTTTCTACGGGCAGATACGCAGTATTTT
CDR3 protein: CASSPGEFFLRADTQYF

V gene: TRBV19
clone size: -
D gene: -
J gene: TRBJ1-1
CDR3 DNA: TGTGCCAGTACCACTCCACGAGCAGCCCATGAAGCTTTCTTT
CDR3 protein: CASTTPRAAHEAFF

V gene: TRBV5-1
clone size: -
D gene: -
J gene: TRBJ1-1
CDR3 DNA: TGCGCCAGCAGCCGCGTCGGGGCCCAGAACACTGAAGCTTTCTTT
CDR3 protein: CASSRVGAQNTEAFF

V gene: TRBV12-3/TRBV12-4
clone size: few
D gene: -
J gene: TRBJ2-2
CDR3 DNA: TGTGCCAGCAGTTTAGGATTCACCGGGGAGCTGTTTTTT
CDR3 protein: CASSLGFTGELFF

V gene: TRBV5-4
clone size: -
D gene: -
J gene: TRBJ2-2
CDR3 DNA: TGTGCCAGCAGCCCACCCCGGTGGGACACCGGGGAGCTGTTTTTT
CDR3 protein: CASSPPRWDTGELFF

V gene: TRBV15
clone size: few
D gene: TRBD2
J gene: TRBJ2-4
CDR3 DNA: TGTGCCACCAGCAGAGATTGGGGGGGAAAAAACATTCAGTACTTC
CDR3 protein: CATSRDWGGKNIQYF

V gene: TRBV7-2
clone size: -
D gene: TRBD2
J gene: TRBJ2-1
CDR3 DNA: TGTGCCAGCAGCCACACTAGCGCGACCGGGGACAATGAGCAGTTCTTC
CDR3 protein: CASSHTSATGDNEQFF

V gene: TRBV12-3/TRBV12-4
clone size: few
D gene: -
J gene: TRBJ1-1
CDR3 DNA: TGTGCCAGCAGTCCCCCTCCCTCGGCCAGGGGCGTAACGGGGATGAACACTGAAGCTTTCTTT
CDR3 protein: CASSPPPSARGVTGMNTEAFF

V gene: TRBV7-2
clone size: -
D gene: -
J gene: TRBJ1-6
CDR3 DNA: TGTGCCAGCAGCTTACAGGGTGGGGATTCACCCCTCCACTTT
CDR3 protein: CASSLQGGDSPLHF

V gene: TRBV10-3
clone size: -
D gene: TRBD1
J gene: TRBJ1-1
CDR3 DNA: TGTGCCATCAGTGCCGGGGACAGGGAATTTCAGCACACTGAAGCTTTCTTT
CDR3 protein: CAISAGDREFQHTEAFF

V gene: TRBV2
clone size: few
D gene: -
J gene: TRBJ2-6
CDR3 DNA: TGTGCCAGCACAGAGTACCCCTCTGGGGCCAACGTCCTGACTTTC
CDR3 protein: CASTEYPSGANVLTF

V gene: TRBV20-1
clone size: -
D gene: -
J gene: TRBJ1-4
CDR3 DNA: TGCAGTGCTAGTTCAGGACAGCCCGACGAAAAACTGTTTTTT
CDR3 protein: CSASSGQPDEKLFF

V gene: TRBV2
clone size: few
D gene: TRBD1
J gene: TRBJ1-1
CDR3 DNA: TGTGCCAGCGGATGGGACAGGTTCAACATTGAAGCTTTCTTT
CDR3 protein: CASGWDRFNIEAFF

V gene: TRBV14
clone size: -
D gene: -
J gene: TRBJ1-4
CDR3 DNA: TGTGCCAGCAGCCAAGGACGGGTTAATGAAAAACTGTTTTTT
CDR3 protein: CASSQGRVNEKLFF

V gene: TRBV6-2/TRBV6-3
clone size: -
D gene: -
J gene: TRBJ2-3
CDR3 DNA: TGTGCCAGCACCCACGGAAGCACAGATACGCAGTATTTT
CDR3 protein: CASTHGSTDTQYF

V gene: TRBV11-2
clone size: few
D gene: TRBD1
J gene: TRBJ1-1
CDR3 DNA: TGTGCCAGCAGCTTAGGCGGGACAGAAAGAGAAGCTTTCTTT
CDR3 protein: CASSLGGTEREAFF

V gene: TRBV7-6
clone size: many
D gene: TRBD1
J gene: TRBJ1-1
CDR3 DNA: TGTGCCAGCAGCCCTGGACAGGGGATGAACACTGAAGCTTTCTTT
CDR3 protein: CASSPGQGMNTEAFF

V gene: TRBV12-3/TRBV12-4
clone size: -
D gene: TRBD2
J gene: TRBJ2-1
CDR3 DNA: TGTGCCAGCAGTTTAACTAGCGGGGGAATATCAGTTCTTCGCTCCTACAATGAGCAGTTCTTC
CDR3 protein: CASSLTSGGISVLRSYNEQFF

V gene: TRBV7-2
clone size: -
D gene: -
J gene: TRBJ2-5
CDR3 DNA: TGTGCCAGCAGCGCCGCGGACCCAGTGTACTTC
CDR3 protein: CASSAADPVYF

V gene: TRBV5-8
clone size: once
D gene: -
J gene: TRBJ1-2
CDR3 DNA: TGTGCCAGCAGCTTACCCCCGGGGGGCGGCTATGGCTACACCTTC
CDR3 protein: CASSLPPGGGYGYTF

V gene: TRBV14
clone size: -
D gene: TRBD1
J gene: TRBJ1-1
CDR3 DNA: TGTGCCAGCAGCCCTTACAGGGGGAGTGAAGCTTTCTTT
CDR3 protein: CASSPYRGSEAFF

V gene: TRBV27
clone size: once
D gene: TRBD1
J gene: TRBJ2-6
CDR3 DNA: TGTGCCAGCAGTTTAAGGACAGGCCTTTCTAGGTCCTCTGGGGCCAACGTCCTGACTTTC
CDR3 protein: CASSLRTGLSRSSGANVLTF

V gene: TRBV27
clone size: -
D gene: -
J gene: TRBJ1-1
CDR3 DNA: TGTGCCAGCAGTCGGTTTGTTGGGGGAAACACTGAAGCTTTCTTT
CDR3 protein: CASSRFVGGNTEAFF

V gene: TRBV7-9
clone size: few
D gene: -
J gene: TRBJ1-2
CDR3 DNA: TGTGCCAGCAGCTCCAATTCCGGGGACCCAGGGGATGGCTACACCTTC
CDR3 protein: CASSSNSGDPGDGYTF

V gene: TRBV5-5
clone size: -
D gene: -
J gene: TRBJ1-5
CDR3 DNA: TGTGCCAGCAGCTTGGACGGCAGGGAGGGTCAGCCCCAGCATTTT
CDR3 protein: CASSLDGREGQPQHF

V gene: TRBV6-5
clone size: -
D gene: -
J gene: TRBJ1-1
CDR3 DNA: TGTGCCAGCAGTGAGCAGGGGGAAGCTTTCTTT
CDR3 protein: CASSEQGEAFF